The source of this TCR beta chain is a study of a mutant IDH1 vaccine in newly diagnosed glioma. Study-wide context: Patients had received radiotherapy, temozolomide, or both previously, most receiving both.

V shed 0 bases and J shed 3 bases, with 9 bases lying between them. CDR3 length: 14 residues. Germline values: CDR1 SGHRS, CDR2 YFSETQ. This clone appeared a few times. Its antigen is undetermined. The time point was: week 47, end of study. Topical imiquimod accompanied each vaccine dose, which consisted of 300 ug of mutant IDH1 20-mer peptide. The table came from immunoSEQ multiplex PCR; TCRdb's copy has only in-frame clones and leaves some out. The sample contains about 50,000 clones, around 85% of which appear only once. The chain joins TRBV5-1 to TRBJ1-1; D is unresolved. Sequencing used PBMCs, obtained from a glioma patient whose treatment included an IDH1 peptide vaccine. The TCR comes from a woman younger than 45 with glioma. Some clones in this sample may be carry-over from other donors' samples. CDR3 nucleotide sequence: TGCGCCAGCAGCTTGGCTCTGCGGGACACTGAAGCTTTCTTT. Translation: CASSLALRDTEAFF.